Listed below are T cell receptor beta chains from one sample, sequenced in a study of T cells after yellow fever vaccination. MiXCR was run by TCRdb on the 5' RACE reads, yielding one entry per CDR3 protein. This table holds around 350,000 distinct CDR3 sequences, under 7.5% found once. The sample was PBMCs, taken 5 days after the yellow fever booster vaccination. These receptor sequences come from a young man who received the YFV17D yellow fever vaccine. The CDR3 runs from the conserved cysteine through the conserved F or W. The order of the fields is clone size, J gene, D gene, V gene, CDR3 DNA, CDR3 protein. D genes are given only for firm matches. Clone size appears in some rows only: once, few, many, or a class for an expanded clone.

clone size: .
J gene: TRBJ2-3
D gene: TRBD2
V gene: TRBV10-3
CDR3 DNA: TGTGCCATCAAAAGCGGACTAGCGGACACAGATACGCAGTATTTT
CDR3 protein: CAIKSGLADTDTQYF

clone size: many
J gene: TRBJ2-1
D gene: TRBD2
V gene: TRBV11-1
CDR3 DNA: TGTGCCAGCAGCTTACCTCATCGTCTAGCGGGAGTGGGGAATGAGCAGTTCTTC
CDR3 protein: CASSLPHRLAGVGNEQFF

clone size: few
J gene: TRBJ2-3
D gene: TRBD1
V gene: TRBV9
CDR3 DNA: TGTGCCAGCAGCCTCCCCCAGGGGGCTCTTAGCACAGATACGCAGTATTTT
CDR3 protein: CASSLPQGALSTDTQYF

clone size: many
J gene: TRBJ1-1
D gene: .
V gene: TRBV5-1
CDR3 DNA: TGCGCCAGCAGTGTCCTCGGGGGCGCAGTGAGGAACACTGAAGCTTTCTTT
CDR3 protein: CASSVLGGAVRNTEAFF

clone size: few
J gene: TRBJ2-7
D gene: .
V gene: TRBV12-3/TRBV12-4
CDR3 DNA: TGTGCCAGCAGACCCGGGACACGGGTTGGGTACGAGCAGTACTTC
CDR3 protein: CASRPGTRVGYEQYF

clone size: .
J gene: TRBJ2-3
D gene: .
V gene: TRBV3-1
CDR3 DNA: TGTGCCAGCAGCCAAGTAGGAGGGGGGCAGATAGATACGCAGTATTTT
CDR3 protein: CASSQVGGGQIDTQYF

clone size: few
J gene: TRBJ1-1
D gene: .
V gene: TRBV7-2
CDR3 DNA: TGTGCCAGCAGCCCCCGATCTAGAGGAACTGAAGCTTTCTTT
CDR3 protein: CASSPRSRGTEAFF

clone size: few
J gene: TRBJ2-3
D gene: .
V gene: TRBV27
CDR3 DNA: TGTGCCAGCAGTTATGGAGGGACAGCCTCCGTTACGCAGTATTTT
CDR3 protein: CASSYGGTASVTQYF

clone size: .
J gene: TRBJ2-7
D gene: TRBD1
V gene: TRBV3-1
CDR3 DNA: TGTGCCAGCAGCCACGGGACAGGGAGCGAGCAGTACTTC
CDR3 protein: CASSHGTGSEQYF

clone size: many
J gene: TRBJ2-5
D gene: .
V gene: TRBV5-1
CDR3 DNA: TGCGCCAGCAGCGAGGACTGGGCGGCCAGAGAGACCCAGTACTTC
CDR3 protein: CASSEDWAARETQYF

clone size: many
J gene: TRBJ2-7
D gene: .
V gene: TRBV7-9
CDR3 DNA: TGTGCCAGCAGCTTAGCTCCGGGGGCTTACGAGCAGTACTTC
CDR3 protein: CASSLAPGAYEQYF

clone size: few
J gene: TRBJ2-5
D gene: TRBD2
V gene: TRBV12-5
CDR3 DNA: TGTGCTAGTGGTTTGAGTGCCAGCGGGAGGCAGGAGACCCAGTACTTC
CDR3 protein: CASGLSASGRQETQYF